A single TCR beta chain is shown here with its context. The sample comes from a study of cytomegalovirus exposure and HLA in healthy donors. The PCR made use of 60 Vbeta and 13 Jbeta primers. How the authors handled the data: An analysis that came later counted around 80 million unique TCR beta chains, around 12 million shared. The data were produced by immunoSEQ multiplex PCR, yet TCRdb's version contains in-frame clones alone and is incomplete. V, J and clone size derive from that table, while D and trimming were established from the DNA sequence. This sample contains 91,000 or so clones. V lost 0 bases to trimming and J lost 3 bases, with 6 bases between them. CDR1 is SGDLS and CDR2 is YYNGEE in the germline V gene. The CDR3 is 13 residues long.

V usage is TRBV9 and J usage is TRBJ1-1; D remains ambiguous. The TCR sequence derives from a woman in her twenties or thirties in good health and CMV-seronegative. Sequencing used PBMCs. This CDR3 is CASSVAEDTEAFF. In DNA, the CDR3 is TGTGCCAGCAGCGTAGCTGAGGACACTGAAGCTTTCTTT.